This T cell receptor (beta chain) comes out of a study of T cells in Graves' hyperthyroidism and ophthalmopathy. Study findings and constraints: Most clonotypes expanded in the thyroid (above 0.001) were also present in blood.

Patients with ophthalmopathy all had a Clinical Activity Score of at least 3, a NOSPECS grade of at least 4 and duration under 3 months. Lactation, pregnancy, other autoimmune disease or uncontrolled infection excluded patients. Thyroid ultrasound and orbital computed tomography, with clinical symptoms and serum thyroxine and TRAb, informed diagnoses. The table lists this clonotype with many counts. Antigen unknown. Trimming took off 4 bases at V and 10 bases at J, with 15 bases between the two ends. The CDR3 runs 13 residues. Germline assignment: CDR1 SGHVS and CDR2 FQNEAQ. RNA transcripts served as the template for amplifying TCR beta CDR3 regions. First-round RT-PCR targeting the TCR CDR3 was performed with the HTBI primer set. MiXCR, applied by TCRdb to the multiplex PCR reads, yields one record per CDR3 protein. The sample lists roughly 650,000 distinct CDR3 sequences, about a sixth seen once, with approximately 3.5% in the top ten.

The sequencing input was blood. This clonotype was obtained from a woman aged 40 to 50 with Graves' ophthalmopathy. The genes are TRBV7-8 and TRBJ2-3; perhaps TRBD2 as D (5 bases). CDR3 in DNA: TGTGCCAGCAGCTCAGCGGCTCTTGGGGCGCAGTATTTT. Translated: CASSSAALGAQYF.